One sample yielded the 23 T cell receptor beta chains listed below, sequenced in a study of shared clonotypes between healthy human individuals. The assay was immunoSEQ multiplex PCR, and TCRdb's table has in-frame clones only and misses some. The sample yields some 2,000,000 clones, approximately 96% seen once. Source material: naive CD4+ T cells sorted from blood. This sample's subset: CD45RA+ positively selected. The receptors derive from a man younger than 35 in good health.

This rearrangement joins TRBV6-5 to TRBJ2-6; a possible D gene is TRBD1 (6 bases). CDR1 is MNHEY, CDR2 SVGAGI, per germline. V lost 2 bases and J lost 1, with 9 bases in between. This CDR3 region has 16 residues. Written as DNA, the CDR3 is TGTGCCAGCAGTTACGGGACACGTTCTGGGGCCAACGTCCTGACTTTC. Translated, it gives CASSYGTRSGANVLTF.

J is TRBJ2-5 and V is TRBV29-1, with unresolved D. This CDR3 region has 12 residues. Trimming cost V 3 bases and J 7 bases, with 12 bases left between them. CDR1 is SQVTM and CDR2 is ANQGSEA in the germline V gene. The CDR3 coding sequence is TGCAGCGTTGAGGCCACCATGGGGACCCAGTACTTC. It is translated as CSVEATMGTQYF.

The chain links TRBV5-4 to TRBJ2-2; the match to TRBD1 covers 8 bases. The CDR3 contains 17 residues. Germline CDR1 reads SGHNT; CDR2 reads YYREEE (reference sequence). The junction had 11 bases not matched to a gene; V was cut back by 5 bases and J by 2 bases. The CDR3 here is CASSPGAGGSNTGELFF. CDR3 DNA: TGTGCCAGCAGTCCTGGTGCAGGGGGCAGTAACACCGGGGAGCTGTTTTTT.

The V gene is TRBV9, the J gene TRBJ1-4; D perhaps matches TRBD1 (5 bases). CDR3 length equals 14 residues. Trimming left V 0 bases short and J 6 bases short, with 9 bases between. Germline V gene sequence: CDR1 SGDLS, CDR2 YYNGEE. The CDR3: CASSVEPGHEKLFF. Written as DNA, the CDR3 is TGTGCCAGCAGCGTAGAACCGGGGCATGAAAAACTGTTTTTT.

The rearrangement links TRBV11-2 to TRBJ2-7; maybe TRBD2 (6 bases). This CDR3 region has 15 residues. The germline V gene encodes CDR1 SGHAT and CDR2 FQNNGV. The V end was cut by 1 base, the J end by 5 bases, with 15 bases between. DNA of the CDR3: TGTGCCAGCAGCTTAGGTCTCTCGCAGCGGGACGAGCAGTACTTC. Translated, it gives CASSLGLSQRDEQYF.

V is TRBV9 and J is TRBJ1-2; tentative D call: TRBD1 (5 bases). Germline V CDR1 and CDR2: SGDLS, YYNGEE. V lost 5 bases and J lost 4, with 12 bases in between. This CDR3 spans 13 amino acids. The CDR3 DNA reads as TGTGCCAGCAGTCAGAGGGACGGCTATGGCTACACCTTC. Protein: CASSQRDGYGYTF.

The DNA for the CDR3 is TGTGCCATCAGTGAGTCGAGGGACAATCAGCCCCAGCATTTT. Translation gives CAISESRDNQPQHF. The chain employs TRBV10-3 and TRBJ1-5; D unresolved. V lost 0 bases and J 3 bases, leaving 6 bases between the germline ends. This CDR3 contains 14 residues. Germline CDR1 is ENHRY and CDR2 is SYGVKD.

This chain links TRBV7-8 with TRBJ2-7; D gene unclear. This CDR3 contains 15 residues. Germline lookup yields CDR1 SGHVS and CDR2 FQNEAQ. The V end lost 1 base, the J end lost 0 bases, and 10 bases lay between the germline ends. This CDR3 is CASSLELGYSYEQYF. CDR3 coding DNA: TGTGCCAGCAGCTTAGAGTTAGGGTACTCCTACGAGCAGTACTTC.

The chain couples TRBV27 to TRBJ1-6, with 10 positions matching TRBD1. The junction had 7 bases not matched to a gene; V was cut back by 3 bases and J by 11 bases. This CDR3 contains 15 residues. CDR1 and CDR2 (germline): MNHEY, SMNVEV (reference sequence). In DNA, the CDR3 is TGTGCCAGCAGTTTCAGACAGGGGGCCGGTACACCCCTCCACTTT. It yields the protein CASSFRQGAGTPLHF.

The V call is TRBV18, the J call TRBJ1-1, with TRBD1 as a possible D gene (5 bases). The CDR3 spans 15 residues. With 3 bases removed from V and 0 bases from J, the gap between germline ends came to 11 bases. The germline V gene encodes CDR1 KGHSH and CDR2 LQKENI. The CDR3 spells CASSPRQNLNTEAFF. The CDR3, as DNA: TGTGCCAGCTCACCTCGACAGAATCTGAACACTGAAGCTTTCTTT.

This rearrangement joins TRBV1 to TRBJ1-5; whether TRBD1, the table's D call, matches the DNA was not checked. TRBV1 is assigned pseudogene status. This CDR3 region has 22 residues. This CDR3 reads CTSSQDSGGSPAPDTSNQPQHF. The CDR3, as DNA: TGCACCAGCAGCCAAGACTCAGGGGGCTCCCCCGCCCCTGATACGAGCAATCAGCCCCAGCATTTT.

Here the CDR3 DNA reads TGTGCCAGCAGCTTGGTATGGGGCGACGCTAGCACAGATACGCAGTATTTT. This gives the protein CASSLVWGDASTDTQYF. This chain joins TRBV5-6 and TRBJ2-3; TRBD1 is a possible D gene (5 bases). The length of the CDR3 is 17 residues. V was cut by 0 bases and J by 0 bases, with 14 bases left in between. Germline CDR1 reads SGHDT; CDR2 reads YYEEEE.

The chain combines TRBV6-1 with TRBJ1-2; perhaps TRBD1 as D (6 bases). Trimming took off 5 bases at V and 4 bases at J, with 17 bases between the two ends. This CDR3 is 15 amino acids long. Germline lookup yields CDR1 MNHNS and CDR2 SASEGT. The CDR3 DNA is TGTGCCAGCAGTCTGCGGGACATCGTAATCTATGGCTACACCTTC. This codes for CASSLRDIVIYGYTF.

The chain joins TRBV2 to TRBJ1-1, with 9 bases aligning to TRBD1. J lost 4 bases, V lost 6 bases, and 6 bases had no gene match. CDR3 size: 14 residues. Germline CDR1 SNHLY, CDR2 FYNNEI. CDR3 sequence reads: CASRGDRVGTEAFF. The CDR3 nucleotides are TGTGCCAGCAGAGGGGACAGGGTGGGCACTGAAGCTTTCTTT.

The J gene is TRBJ1-4, the V gene TRBV6-1, with TRBD1 identical over 7 bases. This CDR3 spans 11 amino acids. The trim removed 7 bases at V and 11 bases at J, leaving 4 bases unmatched. The germline gives CDR1 MNHNS, CDR2 SASEGT. The CDR3 sequence is CASTRGVKLFF. CDR3 DNA sequence: TGTGCCAGCACCAGGGGGGTGAAACTGTTTTTT.

This chain links TRBV7-2 with TRBJ2-1, with D hard to call. Deletions cut 6 bases from V and 7 bases from J, with 16 bases between. CDR3 length equals 14 residues. Looked up from germline, CDR1 is SGHTA and CDR2 is FQGNSA. CDR3 sequence (DNA): TGTGCCAGCAGTCGACCTAGGGTCGGGAATGAGCAGTTCTTC. Translated: CASSRPRVGNEQFF. The full variable domain, in which reference TRBV7-2 and TRBJ2-1 provide the parts outside the CDR3, is GAGVSQSPSNKVTEKGKDVELRCDPISGHTALYWYRQSLGQGLEFLIYFQGNSAPDKSGLPSDRFSAERTGGSVSTLTIQRTQQEDSAVYLCASSRPRVGNEQFFGPGTRLTVL.

CDR3 loop: CASSLEGGGSQETQYF. The DNA of the CDR3 is TGTGCCAGCAGCTTAGAGGGCGGGGGATCCCAAGAGACCCAGTACTTC. The chain couples TRBV7-9 to TRBJ2-5; 7 bases are shared with TRBD2. The CDR3 runs 16 residues. The ends lost 1 base at V and 1 base at J; junction bases unmatched: 6. Germline lookup yields CDR1 SEHNR and CDR2 FQNEAQ (reference sequence).

This chain joins TRBV10-1 and TRBJ2-1, with TRBD2 matching over 11 bases. V shed 3 bases, J shed 10 bases, and the junction held 5 bases outside the gene matches. Germline assignment: CDR1 WNHNN and CDR2 SYGVQD (reference sequence). The CDR3 extends over 14 amino acids. The CDR3 bases are TGCGCCAGCAGTGAAGGTAGCGGGAGGGTCGAGCAGTTCTTC. This encodes CASSEGSGRVEQFF.

The rearrangement uses TRBV6-1 and TRBJ1-1, with D unresolved. Germline CDR1 MNHNS, CDR2 SASEGT. The V and J ends lost 4 bases and 0 bases respectively, with 12 bases between them. The CDR3 runs to 15 residues. This chain's CDR3 is CASSAFSWVNTEAFF. The CDR3 DNA reads as TGTGCCAGCAGTGCCTTTAGTTGGGTGAACACTGAAGCTTTCTTT.

This CDR3 reads CASSQEGAKRMNTEAFF. In DNA form, the CDR3 reads TGCGCCAGCAGCCAAGAAGGTGCCAAGCGAATGAACACTGAAGCTTTCTTT. The genes are TRBV4-1 and TRBJ1-1; D is unresolved. Trimming cost V 0 bases and J 0 bases, with 14 bases left between them. The CDR3 is made up of 17 amino acids. The germline V gene has CDR1 MGHRA and CDR2 YSYEKL.

V is TRBV10-3 and J is TRBJ2-1, with 10 nucleotides matching TRBD1. Germline trimming cut 6 bases from V and 7 bases from J; bases unmatched to any gene: 3. The CDR3 loop spans 13 amino acids. CDR1 is ENHRY and CDR2 is SYGVKD in the germline V gene. The CDR3 region has the DNA TGTGCCATCAGAGGGACAGGGGTTAATGAGCAGTTCTTC. It encodes CAIRGTGVNEQFF.

This chain connects TRBV28 to TRBJ2-7; 7 bases align to TRBD1. V was pared by 6 bases and J by 0 bases, with 8 bases of the junction left unmatched. The CDR3 sequence is 15 residues long. Germline CDR1 MDHEN, CDR2 SYDVKM. This CDR3 reads CASSYIGTVSYEQYF. The CDR3 DNA is TGTGCCAGCAGCTATATAGGGACAGTCTCCTACGAGCAGTACTTC.

In DNA, the CDR3 is TGTGCCAGCAGTCCATCGTCCGTAAAACTGTTTTTT. Its translation: CASSPSSVKLFF. The V and J genes are TRBV7-8 and TRBJ1-4; unclear D gene. V was trimmed by 6 bases and J by 10 bases, leaving 12 bases between them. The CDR3 runs to 12 residues. CDR1 and CDR2 from the germline V gene are SGHVS and FQNEAQ.